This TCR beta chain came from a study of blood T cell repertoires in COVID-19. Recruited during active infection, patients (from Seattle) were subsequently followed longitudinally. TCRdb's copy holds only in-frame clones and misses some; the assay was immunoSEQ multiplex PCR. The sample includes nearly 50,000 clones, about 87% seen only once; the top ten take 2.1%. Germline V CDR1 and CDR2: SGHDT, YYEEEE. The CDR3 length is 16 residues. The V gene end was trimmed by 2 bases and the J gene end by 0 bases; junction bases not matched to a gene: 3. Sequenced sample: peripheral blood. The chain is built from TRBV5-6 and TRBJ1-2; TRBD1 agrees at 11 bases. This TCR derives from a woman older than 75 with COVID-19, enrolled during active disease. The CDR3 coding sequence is TGTGCCAGCAGCTTCGGACAGGGGGCCGCTAACTATGGCTACACCTTC. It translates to CASSFGQGAANYGYTF.